What follows are 20 T cell receptor beta chains derived from one specimen sequenced in a study of post-analysis software for immune sequencing data. Points from the study as a whole: Patients used roughly five TRBV segments, including TRBV5-6, TRBV5-1 and TRBV20-1, more often than controls.

Their antigens are not known. Unique-molecular-identifier-tagged TCR beta cDNA libraries were used. TCRdb itself ran the PCR reads through MiXCR, one entry per CDR3 protein. In the table there are hundreds of thousands of distinct CDR3 sequences, over 45% of which are singletons. Sequenced: blood. Source of these receptors: a girl aged 2 to 10 with multiple sclerosis.

This clonotype was seen a handful of times. This chain uses TRBV6-5 with TRBJ2-5; no firm D call. V was clipped by 5 bases and J by 0 bases, with 10 bases between them. The CDR3 runs 14 residues. Germline CDR1 MNHEY, CDR2 SVGAGI. CDR3: CASSPTPYQETQYF. CDR3 nucleotide sequence: TGTGCCAGCAGTCCCACTCCGTACCAAGAGACCCAGTACTTC.

The chain joins TRBV20-1 to TRBJ2-7, with D perhaps matching TRBD1 (5 bases). Trimming removed 2 bases from V and 1 base from J, with 18 bases in between. CDR1 is DFQATT, CDR2 SNEGSKA, per germline (reference sequence). This CDR3 has 16 amino acids. The CDR3 nucleotides read TGCAGTGCTAGACCACTAAAAGAAGGGGTATCCTACGAGCAGTACTTC. Amino acid sequence: CSARPLKEGVSYEQYF.

The chain uses TRBV25-1 and TRBJ1-5; D remains unclear. The V gene's germline CDR1 is MGHDK and CDR2 SYGVNS. V was clipped by 2 bases and J by 5 bases, with 7 bases between them. The CDR3 is 13 amino acids. CDR3 protein: CASSEDGYQPQHF. The CDR3 nucleotides are TGTGCCAGCAGTGAAGATGGTTATCAGCCCCAGCATTTT.

This clonotype was seen a few times. This chain joins TRBV3-1 and TRBJ2-3, with TRBD1 matching over 7 bases. The CDR3 totals 14 residues. V trimming: 2 bases; J trimming: 2 bases; junction bases outside the gene matches: 1. Germline CDR1 reads LGHDT; CDR2 reads YNNKEL (reference sequence). The CDR3 here is CASSQRGHTDTQYF. For the CDR3, the DNA is TGTGCCAGCAGCCAAAGGGGGCACACAGATACGCAGTATTTT.

The V call is TRBV5-1, the J call TRBJ2-1, with TRBD1 identical over 7 bases. The CDR3 covers 15 residues. Looked up from germline, CDR1 is SGHRS and CDR2 is YFSETQ. The junction had 8 bases not matched to a gene; V was cut back by 4 bases and J by 4 bases. The chain's CDR3 is CASSGGQDSYNEQFF. CDR3 nucleotides: TGCGCCAGCAGCGGTGGACAGGACTCATACAATGAGCAGTTCTTC.

J is TRBJ2-7 and V is TRBV30; 12 bases line up with TRBD2. Trimming removed 5 bases from V and 2 bases from J; junction bases left unmatched: 4. Per the germline V gene, CDR1 is GTSNPN and CDR2 is SVGIG (reference sequence). The CDR3 covers 14 residues. CDR3 sequence (DNA): TGTGCCTGGGAACGGACTAGCGGGACCTACGAGCAGTACTTC. This encodes CAWERTSGTYEQYF. The entire variable domain, with the rest obtained from reference TRBV30 and TRBJ2-7, is as follows: SQTIHQWPATLVQPVGSPLSLECTVEGTSNPNLYWYRQAAGRGLQLLFYSVGIGQISSEVPQNLSASRPQDRQFILSSKKLLLSDSGFYLCAWERTSGTYEQYFGPGTRLTVT.

This clonotype was counted only a few times. V gene TRBV10-3 combines with J gene TRBJ1-1; TRBD1 agrees at 9 bases. The CDR3 contains 15 residues. CDR1 is ENHRY, CDR2 SYGVKD, per germline. J gave up 1 base and V 3 bases, and 3 bases lay outside the gene matches. CDR3 in amino acids: CAISDPGQGNTEAFF. DNA for the CDR3: TGTGCCATCAGTGACCCGGGACAGGGGAACACTGAAGCTTTCTTT.

The rearrangement links TRBV29-1 to TRBJ2-7, with 7 positions matching TRBD1. In germline, CDR1 is SQVTM, CDR2 ANQGSEA. This CDR3 has 12 amino acids. V dropped 7 bases and J dropped 0; count of bases not matched to a gene: 3. The CDR3 DNA reads as TGCAGCGCAGGGACAGACTCCTACGAGCAGTACTTC. Translated, it gives CSAGTDSYEQYF.

In its sample, this clonotype was seen a few times. The chain recombines TRBV5-1 with TRBJ1-5; no clear D gene. Germline-derived CDR1 and CDR2 are SGHRS and YFSETQ. The V gene lost 0 bases and the J gene lost 4 bases, with 8 bases spanning the gap. The CDR3 contains 14 residues. The DNA for the CDR3 is TGCGCCAGCAGCTTGGACGGAATAAATCAGCCCCAGCATTTT. It encodes CASSLDGINQPQHF.

The chain combines TRBV13 with TRBJ2-1; D ambiguous. CDR1 PRHDT and CDR2 FYEKMQ come from the germline V gene (reference sequence). Trimming pared 4 bases from V and 7 bases from J, leaving 8 bases between. CDR3 length: 12 residues. The CDR3 DNA sequence: TGTGCCAGCAGCTACGAGCGTAATGAGCAGTTCTTC. It codes for CASSYERNEQFF.

CDR3 protein: CASSPRRVSYNEQYF. The CDR3 coding sequence is TGTGCCAGCAGCCCCCGCAGGGTCTCCTACAATGAGCAGTACTTC. The J gene is TRBJ2-1, the V gene TRBV13; maybe TRBD1 (5 bases). The DNA end lines up better with TRBJ2-7; the J call may be wrong. The germline CDR1 and CDR2 sequences are PRHDT and FYEKMQ (reference sequence). There are 15 residues in the CDR3.

The chain carries TRBV15 and TRBJ2-7, with no clear D. The better agreement between TRBJ2-5 and the DNA end casts doubt on the J call. Germline V CDR1 and CDR2: LNHNV, YYDKDF (reference sequence). The CDR3 is 14 amino acids. CDR3 loop: CATSRDLREETQYF. The CDR3 bases are TGTGCCACCAGCAGAGATCTAAGGGAAGAGACCCAGTACTTC.

This clonotype was picked up one time. J is TRBJ2-1 and V is TRBV11-2; 12 bases fit TRBD2. In germline, CDR1 is SGHAT, CDR2 FQNNGV. This CDR3 has 14 residues. Trimming removed 7 bases from V and 8 bases from J; junction bases left unmatched: 6. The chain's CDR3 is CASNLAGGRDEQFF. The DNA of the CDR3 is TGTGCCAGCAACCTAGCGGGGGGGCGCGATGAGCAGTTCTTC.

The rearrangement links TRBV30 to TRBJ2-5; possible D gene TRBD1, 5 bases. V was shortened by 0 bases and J by 2 bases, with 7 bases between the two germline ends. This CDR3 comprises 13 residues. The germline CDR1 and CDR2 sequences are GTSNPN and SVGIG (reference sequence). CDR3 residues: CAWSVRQQETQYF. CDR3 bases: TGTGCCTGGAGTGTACGACAGCAAGAGACCCAGTACTTC.

The chain carries TRBV7-2 and TRBJ2-3, with 8 bases identical to TRBD1. The CDR3 is 17 amino acids. V gave up 2 bases and J gave up 2 bases; unmatched junction bases: 9. Germline assignment: CDR1 SGHTA and CDR2 FQGNSA. CDR3 region: CASSLSLRTGNTDTQYF. CDR3 DNA sequence: TGTGCCAGCAGCTTATCTTTACGGACAGGGAACACAGATACGCAGTATTTT.

Only a few counts were recorded for this clonotype. The chain combines TRBV14 with TRBJ2-1; D tentatively reads TRBD1 or TRBD2 (5 bases each). With 1 base removed from V and 5 bases from J, the gap between germline ends came to 12 bases. CDR1 SGHDN and CDR2 FVKESK come from the germline V gene. The CDR3 has 15 residues. The CDR3 here is CASSQVTGGHNEQFF. The CDR3 DNA sequence: TGTGCCAGCAGCCAAGTAACAGGAGGCCACAATGAGCAGTTCTTC.

This clonotype was picked up a small number of times. This chain links TRBV4-3 with TRBJ1-6; no definite D call. Trimming removed 0 bases from V and 2 bases from J, with 11 bases in between. CDR1 and CDR2 (germline): LGHNA, YSLEER. CDR3 length: 17 amino acids. CDR3 sequence (DNA): TGCGCCAGCAGCCAAGACTTTAGCAGCGCCTATAATTCACCCCTCCACTTT. Its translation: CASSQDFSSAYNSPLHF.

The V gene is TRBV7-9, the J gene TRBJ2-5; 8 bases agree with TRBD1. This CDR3 spans 15 amino acids. In germline, CDR1 is SEHNR, CDR2 FQNEAQ (reference sequence). V shed 5 bases, J shed 5 bases, and the junction held 10 bases outside the gene matches. CDR3 protein: CASSPGTGPVETQYF. The CDR3, as DNA: TGTGCCAGCAGCCCCGGGACAGGCCCTGTGGAGACCCAGTACTTC.

This clonotype was picked up one time. This chain joins TRBV29-1 and TRBJ2-7; possibly TRBD1 for D (5 bases). TRBJ2-4 explains the end of the DNA better; the J call may be wrong. The CDR3 sequence is 12 residues long. Germline V gene lookup returns CDR1 SQVTM and CDR2 ANQGSEA. The CDR3, as DNA: TGCAGCGTTGCGCAGGGTAGAAACATTCAGTACTTC. Translation gives CSVAQGRNIQYF.

The chain carries TRBV13 and TRBJ2-5, with TRBD2 matching over 11 bases. Germline V CDR1 and CDR2: PRHDT, FYEKMQ (reference sequence). The CDR3 extends over 16 amino acids. With 5 bases clipped from V and 3 bases from J, the junction kept 8 bases outside the gene matches. Here the CDR3 reads CASSLSSGGTEETQYF. In DNA form, the CDR3 reads TGTGCCAGCAGCCTCTCTAGCGGGGGGACAGAAGAGACCCAGTACTTC.